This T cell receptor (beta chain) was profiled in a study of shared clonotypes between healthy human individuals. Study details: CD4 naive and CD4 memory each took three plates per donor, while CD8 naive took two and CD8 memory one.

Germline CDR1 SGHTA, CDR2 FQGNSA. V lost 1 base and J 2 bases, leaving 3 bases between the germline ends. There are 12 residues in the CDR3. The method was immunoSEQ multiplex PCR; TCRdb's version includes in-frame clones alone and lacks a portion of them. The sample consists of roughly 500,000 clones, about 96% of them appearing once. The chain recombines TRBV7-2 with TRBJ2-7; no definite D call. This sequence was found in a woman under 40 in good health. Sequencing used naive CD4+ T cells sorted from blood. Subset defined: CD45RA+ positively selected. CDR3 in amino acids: CASSLEAYEQYF. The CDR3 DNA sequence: TGTGCCAGCAGCTTAGAGGCCTACGAGCAGTACTTC. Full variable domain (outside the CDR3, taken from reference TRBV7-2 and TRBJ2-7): GAGVSQSPSNKVTEKGKDVELRCDPISGHTALYWYRQSLGQGLEFLIYFQGNSAPDKSGLPSDRFSAERTGGSVSTLTIQRTQQEDSAVYLCASSLEAYEQYFGPGTRLTVT.